Only a few counts were recorded for the clone carrying this T cell receptor beta chain. Trimming removed 4 bases from V and 8 bases from J, with 5 bases in between. The germline V gene encodes CDR1 DFQATT and CDR2 SNEGSKA (reference sequence). The CDR3 is made up of 9 amino acids. MiXCR, run by TCRdb on the RT-PCR reads, gives a single entry per CDR3 protein. Among hundreds of thousands of distinct CDR3 sequences listed, more than 13% were seen once. The gene calls are TRBV20-1 and TRBJ1-2, with no clear D. The sequenced material came from memory CD4+ T cells from blood. The source of this sequence is a female donor in good health, serving as a healthy control. The CDR3 protein is CSAIPGYTF. CDR3 bases: TGCAGTGCTATCCCGGGCTACACCTTC.